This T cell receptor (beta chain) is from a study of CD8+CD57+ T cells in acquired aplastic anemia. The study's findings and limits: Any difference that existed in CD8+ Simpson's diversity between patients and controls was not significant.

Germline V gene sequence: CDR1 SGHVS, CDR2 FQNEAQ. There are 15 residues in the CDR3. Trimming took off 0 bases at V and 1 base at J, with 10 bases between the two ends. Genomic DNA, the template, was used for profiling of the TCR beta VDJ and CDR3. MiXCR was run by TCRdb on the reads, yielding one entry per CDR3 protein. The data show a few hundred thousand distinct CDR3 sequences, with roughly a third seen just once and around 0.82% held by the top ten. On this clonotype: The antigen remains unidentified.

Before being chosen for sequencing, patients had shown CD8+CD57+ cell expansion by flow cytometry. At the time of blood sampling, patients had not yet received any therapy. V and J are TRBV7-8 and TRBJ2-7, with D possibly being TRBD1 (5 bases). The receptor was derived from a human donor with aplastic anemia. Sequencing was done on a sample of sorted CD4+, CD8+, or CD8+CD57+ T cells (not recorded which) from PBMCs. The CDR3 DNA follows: TGTGCCAGCAGCTTAGCGGGCGACAGATCCTACGAGCAGTACTTC. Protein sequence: CASSLAGDRSYEQYF.